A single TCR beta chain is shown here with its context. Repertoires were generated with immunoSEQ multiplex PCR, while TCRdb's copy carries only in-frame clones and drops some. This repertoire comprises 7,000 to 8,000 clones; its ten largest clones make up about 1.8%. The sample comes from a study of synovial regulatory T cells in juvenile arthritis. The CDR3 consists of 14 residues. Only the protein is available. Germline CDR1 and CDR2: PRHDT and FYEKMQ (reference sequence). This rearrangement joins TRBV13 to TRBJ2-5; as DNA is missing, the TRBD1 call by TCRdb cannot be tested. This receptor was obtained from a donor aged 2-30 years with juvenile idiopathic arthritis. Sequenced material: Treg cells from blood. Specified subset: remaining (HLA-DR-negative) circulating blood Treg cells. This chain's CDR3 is CASSLRGYGETQYF. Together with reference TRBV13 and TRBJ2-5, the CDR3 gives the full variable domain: AAGVIQSPRHLIKEKRETATLKCYPIPRHDTVYWYQQGPGQDPQFLISFYEKMQSDKGSIPDRFSAQQFSDYHSELNMSSLELGDSALYFCASSLRGYGETQYFGPGTRLLVL.